This TCR beta chain was retrieved from a study of vaccination effects on CD4 cells after COVID-19. Study-wide results and limits: Clones induced by infection and by vaccine showed marked clonal contraction late after vaccination. Relatively few convalescent patients took part in the study, which had no early post-infection timepoints.

This clone was seen only a few times. Its antigen remains unknown. Libraries were prepared by immunoSEQ multiplex PCR; TCRdb keeps only in-frame clonotypes and omits some of them. Seen here are about 28,000 clones, roughly 70% observed once, and the top ten hold about 9.4%. Viral peptide pools were used in the ViraFEST assay to expand antigen-specific CD4+ T cells, and sequencing came afterward. It was after approximately 11 days of culture that CD4+ T cells were isolated. All study participants received two doses of BNT162b2 or mRNA-1273 vaccine. For each well, some 2 million PBMC were cultured with roughly 9.2 IU/ml IL-2 and 9 to 10 ug/ml peptides. Cells had half their medium changed to IL-2 medium on days 3 and 7. Germline CDR1 reads SEHNR; CDR2 reads FQNEAQ (reference sequence). This CDR3 contains 14 residues. V dropped 3 bases and J dropped 0 bases, with 9 bases sitting between them.

This material consisted of CD4+ T cells from PBMCs cultured with HCoV-NL63 spike peptides, taken after COVID-19 vaccination. The chain uses TRBV7-9 and TRBJ2-7; D is undetermined. The TCR originated in a human donor who received a COVID-19 vaccine. The CDR3 is CASSFRRSSYEQYF. The CDR3 DNA is TGTGCCAGCAGCTTTAGACGGAGCTCCTACGAGCAGTACTTC.